The T cell receptor beta chain described here comes from a study of blood T cell repertoires in COVID-19. As originally analysed: Scientists estimated how many nucleated cells there were by amplifying reference gene primers. Profiling relied on immunoSEQ multiplex PCR, and the TCRdb table lists in-frame clones only, not all of them. That table gives V, J and clone size, and the DNA gave D and trimming. The table includes approximately 200,000 clones, about 83% detected once. Per germline, CDR1 SQVTM and CDR2 ANQGSEA. Trimming removed 4 bases from V and 3 bases from J, with 16 bases in between. The CDR3 is made up of 15 amino acids.

The V gene is TRBV29-1, the J gene TRBJ1-5; D is uncertain. The sequenced sample was peripheral blood. This TCR was sampled from a man between 60 and 75 years old who had recovered from COVID-19. This CDR3 is CSVADVTIPNQPQHF. Written as DNA, the CDR3 is TGCAGCGTTGCCGACGTGACAATACCCAATCAGCCCCAGCATTTT.